These T cell receptor beta chains were read from a single sample in a study of blood T cell repertoires in COVID-19. Clones were sequenced by immunoSEQ multiplex PCR, and TCRdb holds only the in-frame ones, with some missing. The sample has approximately 170,000 clones; around 84% are singletons. Sequenced sample: peripheral blood. Every receptor here comes from a woman older than 75 with acute or convalescent COVID-19. Each CDR3 is given with its conserved first and last residue. Fields, in order: V gene, D gene, J gene, CDR3 protein, CDR3 DNA. The D gene is left open where the match is weak.

TRBV6-5	TRBD1	TRBJ1-5	CASSYRTGVQPQHF	TGTGCCAGCAGTTACCGCACAGGGGTACAGCCCCAGCATTTT
TRBV2	NA	TRBJ2-4	CASSERVLAKNIQYF	TGTGCCAGCAGTGAACGGGTTCTAGCCAAAAACATTCAGTACTTC
TRBV11-2	TRBD1	TRBJ1-2	CASSPAIAGQGPLYGYTF	TGTGCCAGCAGCCCAGCTATTGCGGGACAGGGGCCCCTCTATGGCTACACCTTC
TRBV3-1/TRBV3-2	TRBD1	TRBJ1-1	CASSQDGQVEAFF	TGTGCCAGCAGCCAAGACGGACAGGTGGAAGCTTTCTTT
TRBV15	TRBD2	TRBJ2-3	CATSRMWFSGGGDTQYF	TGTGCCACCAGCAGGATGTGGTTTAGCGGGGGGGGAGATACGCAGTATTTT
TRBV4-1	TRBD1	TRBJ2-7	CASSQDSVQGAYEQYF	TGCGCCAGCAGCCAAGATTCGGTACAGGGGGCATACGAGCAGTACTTC
TRBV18	TRBD1	TRBJ1-2	CASSLDRGFGYTF	TGTGCCAGCTCACTCGACAGGGGGTTCGGCTACACCTTC
TRBV27	TRBD2	TRBJ2-7	CASSSLAPSGEQYF	TGTGCCAGCAGTTCACTAGCGCCGTCTGGGGAGCAGTACTTC
TRBV15	TRBD1	TRBJ2-1	CATSRGVGQGSNEQFF	TGTGCCACCAGCAGAGGAGTGGGACAGGGCAGCAATGAGCAGTTCTTC
TRBV18	TRBD1	TRBJ1-2	CASSQGTGGLNYGYTF	TGTGCCAGCTCACAGGGGACAGGGGGCCTTAACTATGGCTACACCTTC